This passage covers 25 T cell receptor beta chains from one sample sequenced in a study of blood T cells in healthy people across ages. Then a second PCR, running roughly 7 to 11 cycles, was carried out with a sample-barcoded 5' primer and a J-beta primer mix. Each CDR3 protein is one row after TCRdb ran MiXCR on the 5' RACE reads. Found here are 700,000 or so distinct CDR3 sequences, about 24% of them singletons; the top ten hold roughly 22%. Sequencing input: blood. The origin of the receptors is a man between 65 and 79 years old in good health.

The V gene is TRBV5-1, the J gene TRBJ2-5, with D perhaps TRBD2 (5 bases). TRBJ2-7 matches the DNA end more closely, so the J call is doubtful. The CDR3 is 14 residues long. Germline CDR1 is SGHRS and CDR2 is YFSETQ. The CDR3, as DNA: TGCGCCAGCAGCTTGGCCGGGGTTCACTACGAGCAGTACTTC. This translates into CASSLAGVHYEQYF.

The chain has TRBV29-1 and TRBJ1-6; tentatively, D is TRBD1 (5 bases). Germline assignment: CDR1 SQVTM and CDR2 ANQGSEA. With 7 bases removed from V and 0 bases from J, the gap between germline ends came to 13 bases. The CDR3 contains 15 residues. The CDR3 nucleotides read TGCAGCGCACCGACAGAAACCTCCTATAATTCACCCCTCCACTTT. As protein: CSAPTETSYNSPLHF.

V and J are TRBV3-1 and TRBJ2-5; D is tentatively TRBD1 or TRBD2 (5 bases each). The J call may not be correct, given that the DNA end is closer to TRBJ2-1. The V gene's germline CDR1 is LGHDT and CDR2 YNNKEL (reference sequence). This CDR3 spans 17 amino acids. CDR3 protein: CASSQDLGQGGRNEQFF. The CDR3 DNA sequence: TGTGCCAGCAGCCAAGATCTAGGGCAGGGCGGGCGGAATGAGCAGTTCTTC.

There are a few counts of this clonotype. The V call is TRBV12-3 or TRBV12-4, the J call TRBJ1-4; 10 nucleotides align to TRBD1. The V gene end was trimmed by 5 bases and the J gene end by 8 bases; junction bases not matched to a gene: 5. This CDR3 spans 14 amino acids. This CDR3 reads CASSVGTGDEKLFF. CDR3 DNA: TGTGCCAGCAGTGTTGGGACAGGGGACGAAAAACTGTTTTTT.

This clonotype came up a few times. The chain combines TRBV12-3 or TRBV12-4 with TRBJ1-6; D is uncertain. Trimming left V 6 bases short and J 1 base short, with 4 bases between. This CDR3 has 13 amino acids. CDR3 in amino acids: CASRQSYNSPLHF. The CDR3 DNA reads as TGTGCCAGCAGACAGTCCTATAATTCACCCCTCCACTTT.

This clonotype was counted only a few times. The chain couples TRBV5-1 to TRBJ1-3; no definite D call. Looked up from germline, CDR1 is SGHRS and CDR2 is YFSETQ. Between the trimmed V and J ends, which lost 6 bases and 0 bases, there was a span of 10 bases. The CDR3 has 14 residues. The CDR3 spells CASKLLGSGNTIYF. In DNA, the CDR3 is TGCGCCAGCAAGCTTCTCGGCTCTGGAAACACCATATATTTT.

This clonotype was counted a few times. The gene calls are TRBV29-1 and TRBJ2-5; D gene ambiguous. The DNA end is more similar to TRBJ2-1, so the J call may be wrong. Per germline, CDR1 SQVTM and CDR2 ANQGSEA. CDR3 length: 10 amino acids. CDR3 DNA sequence: TGCAGCGTTGCCGGCGGCGAGCAGTTCTTC. Translated: CSVAGGEQFF.

This clonotype was observed a few times. The chain uses TRBV5-1 and TRBJ2-5, with 8 bases identical to TRBD1. Germline CDR1 is SGHRS and CDR2 is YFSETQ. After removal of 7 bases from V and 5 bases from J, the junction contained 7 bases not matched to a gene. There are 13 residues in the CDR3. CDR3 sequence: CASFGTGTETQYF. For the CDR3, the DNA is TGCGCCAGCTTCGGGACAGGAACCGAGACCCAGTACTTC.

The V gene is TRBV12-3 or TRBV12-4, the J gene TRBJ1-2; 7 bases map to TRBD1. V lost 7 bases to trimming and J lost 6 bases; unmatched junction nucleotides: 8. This CDR3 region has 13 residues. DNA for the CDR3: TGTGCCAGCACCAAGGACAGGAGCCATGGCTACACCTTC. Its translation is CASTKDRSHGYTF.

This clonotype was detected only a few times. In DNA, the CDR3 is TGTGCCAGCAGAACAGGGTTTCCCTACAATGAGCAGTTCTTC. As protein: CASRTGFPYNEQFF. The V call is TRBV12-3 or TRBV12-4, the J call TRBJ2-1; maybe TRBD1 (6 bases). V shed 6 bases and J shed 2 bases, with 11 bases lying between them. This CDR3 has 14 residues.

The genes are TRBV5-6 and TRBJ2-7; 8 bases map to TRBD2. The germline CDR1 and CDR2 sequences are SGHDT and YYEEEE. J gave up 0 bases and V 3 bases, and 11 bases lay outside the gene matches. The CDR3 spans 17 residues. CDR3: CASSSTTIAGSSYEQYF. CDR3 sequence (DNA): TGTGCCAGCAGCTCAACAACTATAGCGGGGAGCTCCTACGAGCAGTACTTC.

The V gene is TRBV13, the J gene TRBJ2-1; 10 bases are a match to TRBD1. Germline values: CDR1 PRHDT, CDR2 FYEKMQ (reference sequence). V lost 4 bases to trimming and J lost 2 bases; unmatched junction nucleotides: 8. The CDR3 covers 17 residues. In DNA, the CDR3 is TGTGCCAGCAGCTACCAAAGGACAGGGGGGACCTACAATGAGCAGTTCTTC. It is translated as CASSYQRTGGTYNEQFF.

This clonotype was observed many times. The V call is TRBV13, the J call TRBJ2-5; TRBD1 aligns across 9 bases. J gave up 6 bases and V 0 bases, and 8 bases lay outside the gene matches. Germline CDR1 and CDR2: PRHDT and FYEKMQ (reference sequence). This CDR3 spans 16 amino acids. Here the CDR3 reads CASSLGSGQGSQTQYF. CDR3 nucleotide sequence: TGTGCCAGCAGCTTAGGCAGCGGACAGGGGTCACAGACCCAGTACTTC.

The sample holds many counts of this clonotype. The rearrangement links TRBV5-1 to TRBJ1-1, with unresolved D. CDR3 length: 13 amino acids. V was shortened by 0 bases and J by 8 bases, with 11 bases between the two germline ends. Germline-derived CDR1 and CDR2 are SGHRS and YFSETQ. The CDR3 DNA reads TGCGCCAGCAGCTTGGACCCTTCGGGGGAAGCTTTCTTT. This codes for CASSLDPSGEAFF.

This clonotype was found many times. V is TRBV19 and J is TRBJ1-1; D gene unclear. Germline V gene data show CDR1 as LNHDA and CDR2 as SQIVND (reference sequence). V was clipped by 5 bases and J by 4 bases, with 11 bases between them. CDR3 size: 13 residues. CDR3 sequence reads: CASSGTRRTEAFF. The CDR3 DNA is TGTGCCAGTAGTGGTACACGGCGCACTGAAGCTTTCTTT.

The genes are TRBV5-1 and TRBJ2-1; D is unresolved. The germline gives CDR1 SGHRS, CDR2 YFSETQ. Trimming stripped 4 bases from V and 6 bases from J, with 11 bases between. This CDR3 has 13 residues. The CDR3 DNA sequence: TGCGCCAGCAGCCGCCTGGAAACCAATGAGCAGTTCTTC. Encoded protein: CASSRLETNEQFF.

This clonotype was counted between two and nine times. The chain employs TRBV21-1 and TRBJ2-5; TRBD1 reflects the table's D call only, with no check against the DNA. The J call is in doubt because the DNA end fits TRBJ2-7 better. TRBV21-1 is classified as a pseudogene. The CDR3 loop spans 15 amino acids. For the CDR3, the DNA is TGTGCCAGCATCGAACCCCTAAGGCAGGGGGGCGAGCAGTACGTC. It specifies CASIEPLRQGGEQYV.

This clonotype turned up a few times. The genes are TRBV20-1 and TRBJ1-1, with 10 bases identical to TRBD1. Germline assignment: CDR1 DFQATT and CDR2 SNEGSKA (reference sequence). The CDR3 runs to 13 residues. V trimming: 6 bases; J trimming: 5 bases; junction bases outside the gene matches: 6. CDR3 protein: CSARQGAETEAFF. Here the CDR3 DNA reads TGCAGTGCCAGACAGGGGGCGGAAACTGAAGCTTTCTTT.

This clonotype was found a few times. The rearrangement joins TRBV12-3 or TRBV12-4 to TRBJ1-1; TRBD1 agrees at 11 bases. V shed 5 bases and J 6 bases; nucleotides not matched to a gene: 11. This CDR3 spans 16 amino acids. DNA of the CDR3: TGTGCCAGCAGTCCGGACAGGGGGCGGTATTTGGCTGAAGCTTTCTTT. The encoded protein is CASSPDRGRYLAEAFF.

This chain connects TRBV7-2 to TRBJ2-5, with 8 bases lining up with TRBD2. The DNA end lines up better with TRBJ2-1; the J call may be wrong. Per the germline V gene, CDR1 is SGHTA and CDR2 is FQGNSA. The CDR3 is 15 amino acids. The CDR3 sequence: CASSLGSGAPNEQFF. CDR3 nucleotides: TGTGCCAGCAGCCTTGGTAGCGGGGCTCCCAATGAGCAGTTCTTC.

The chain uses TRBV9 and TRBJ2-3, with 13 bases identical to TRBD2. Germline CDR1 is SGDLS and CDR2 is YYNGEE. This CDR3 spans 15 amino acids. The junction had 6 bases not matched to a gene; V was cut back by 6 bases and J by 5 bases. In nucleotides, the CDR3 is TGTGCCAGCACCCGACTAGCGGGAGGTGGAGATACGCAGTATTTT. This gives the protein CASTRLAGGGDTQYF.

The chain combines TRBV6-2 or TRBV6-3 with TRBJ1-5; no clear D. CDR1 and CDR2 from the germline V gene are MNHEY and SVGEGT. V was clipped by 2 bases and J by 4 bases, with 9 bases between them. This CDR3 has 14 residues. In DNA form, the CDR3 reads TGTGCCAGCAGTTACGCGGCAGGAAATCAGCCCCAGCATTTT. Protein: CASSYAAGNQPQHF.

This clonotype was seen many times. J is TRBJ2-5 and V is TRBV5-1; D remains unclear. Germline V gene lookup returns CDR1 SGHRS and CDR2 YFSETQ. V lost 2 bases and J 1 base, leaving 6 bases between the germline ends. The CDR3 consists of 13 residues. The CDR3 nucleotides are TGCGCCAGCAGCTTATCACCCCAAGAGACCCAGTACTTC. It is translated as CASSLSPQETQYF.

The sample holds many counts of this clonotype. This chain connects TRBV28 to TRBJ2-1, with 7 bases that match TRBD2. This CDR3 has 16 residues. V shed 2 bases, J shed 4 bases, and the junction held 8 bases outside the gene matches. Germline V gene data show CDR1 as MDHEN and CDR2 as SYDVKM. The CDR3 nucleotides are TGTGCCAGCAGTTTAAATTCCGGGGGGAATTACAATGAGCAGTTCTTC. Translated: CASSLNSGGNYNEQFF.

V gene TRBV7-2 combines with J gene TRBJ2-6; TRBD2 aligns across 7 bases. Germline-derived CDR1 and CDR2 are SGHTA and FQGNSA. V trimming: 3 bases; J trimming: 2 bases; junction bases outside the gene matches: 13. This CDR3 has 19 amino acids. The CDR3 here is CASSLFTVAGVAGANVLTF. In nucleotides, the CDR3 is TGTGCCAGCAGCTTGTTCACGGTGGCGGGAGTTGCTGGGGCCAACGTCCTGACTTTC.